The 2 T cell receptor beta chains presented below share a single source sample, sequenced in a study of T cell clonality in common variable immunodeficiency. General study findings and limits: In common variable immunodeficiency, TCR beta chains reportedly carried fewer deletions and N-nucleotide insertions.

The protocol was immunoSEQ multiplex PCR, while the TCRdb copy is restricted to in-frame clones and leaves out a portion. The specimen has roughly 29,000 clones, none found just once. What these receptors recognize is not known. What was sequenced was peripheral blood mononuclear cells. The origin of the receptors is a human donor with common variable immunodeficiency.

This clone showed up many times. The missing CDR3 end, 3 residues past where the read stops, is filled in from the germline J gene. The chain combines TRBV4-1 with TRBJ1-5, with D perhaps matching TRBD1 (5 bases). The CDR3 contains 15 residues. Germline values: CDR1 MGHRA, CDR2 YSYEKL. V dropped 1 base and J dropped 5 bases, with 12 bases sitting between them. The sequenced CDR3 bases are TGCGCCAGCAGCCAAGGGGGGACTGATGATCAGCCC. Its translation is CASSQGGTDDQP. The entire CDR3 reads CASSQGGTDDQPQHF.

This clone has ten or more counts. The CDR3 goes on 3 residues after the read ends, and that part is filled in from the germline J gene. The rearrangement uses TRBV20-1 and TRBJ2-1; 11 bases align to TRBD2. Trimming cost V 4 bases and J 3 bases; bases outside gene matches: 8. The CDR3 extends over 16 amino acids. Germline loops: CDR1 DFQATT, CDR2 SNEGSKA (reference sequence). This CDR3 is CSAIAAGTSGYNEQFF. CDR3 DNA (partial): TGCAGTGCTATAGCAGCCGGGACTAGCGGCTACAATGAG.